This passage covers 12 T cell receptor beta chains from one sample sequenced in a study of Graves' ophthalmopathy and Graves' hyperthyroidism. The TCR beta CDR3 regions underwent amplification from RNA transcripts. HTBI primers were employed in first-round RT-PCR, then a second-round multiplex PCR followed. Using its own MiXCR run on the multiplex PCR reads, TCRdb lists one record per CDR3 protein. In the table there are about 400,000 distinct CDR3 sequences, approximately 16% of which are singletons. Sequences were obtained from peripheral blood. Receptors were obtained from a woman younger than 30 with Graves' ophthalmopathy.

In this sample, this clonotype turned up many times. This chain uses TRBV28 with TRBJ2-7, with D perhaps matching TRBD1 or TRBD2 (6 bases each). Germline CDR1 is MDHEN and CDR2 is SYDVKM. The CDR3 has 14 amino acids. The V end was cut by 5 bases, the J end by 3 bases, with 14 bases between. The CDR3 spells CASSPGRGLYEQYF. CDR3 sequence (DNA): TGTGCCAGCAGTCCCGGCCGGGGGCTCTACGAGCAGTACTTC. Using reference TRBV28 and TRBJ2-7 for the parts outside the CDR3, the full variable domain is DVKVTQSSRYLVKRTGEKVFLECVQDMDHENMFWYRQDPGLGLRLIYFSYDVKMKEKGDIPEGYSVSREKKERFSLILESASTNQTSMYLCASSPGRGLYEQYFGPGTRLTVT.

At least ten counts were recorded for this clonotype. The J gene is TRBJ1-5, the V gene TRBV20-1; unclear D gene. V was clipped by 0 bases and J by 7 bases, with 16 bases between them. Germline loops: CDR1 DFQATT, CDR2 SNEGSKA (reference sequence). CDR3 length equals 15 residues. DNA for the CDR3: TGCAGTGCTAGAGATTTGCTTAACGCCAAACAGCCCCAGCATTTT. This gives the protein CSARDLLNAKQPQHF.

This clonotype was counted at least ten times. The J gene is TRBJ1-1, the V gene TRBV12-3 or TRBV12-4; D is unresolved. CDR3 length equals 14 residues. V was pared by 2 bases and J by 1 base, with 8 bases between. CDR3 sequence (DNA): TGTGCCAGCAGTTTAATTTCCGGGAACACTGAAGCTTTCTTT. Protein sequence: CASSLISGNTEAFF.

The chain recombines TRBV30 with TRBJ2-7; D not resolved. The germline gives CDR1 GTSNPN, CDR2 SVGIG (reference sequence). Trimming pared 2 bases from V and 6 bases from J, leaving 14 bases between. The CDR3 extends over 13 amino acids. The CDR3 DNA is TGTGCCTGGAGTTTCTCGCCGCCCAGCGAGCAGTACTTC. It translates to CAWSFSPPSEQYF.

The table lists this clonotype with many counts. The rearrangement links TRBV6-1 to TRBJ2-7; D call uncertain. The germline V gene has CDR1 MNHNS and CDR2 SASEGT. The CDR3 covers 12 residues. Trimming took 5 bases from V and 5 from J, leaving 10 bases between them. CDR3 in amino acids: CASSTRHDEQYF. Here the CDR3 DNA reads TGTGCCAGCAGTACCAGACATGACGAGCAGTACTTC.

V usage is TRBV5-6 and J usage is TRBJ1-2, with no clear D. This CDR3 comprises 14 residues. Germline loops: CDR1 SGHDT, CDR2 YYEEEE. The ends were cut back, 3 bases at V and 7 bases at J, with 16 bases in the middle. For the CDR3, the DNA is TGTGCCAGCAGCTCCGGTATCGGCCTACCTGGCTACACCTTC. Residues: CASSSGIGLPGYTF.

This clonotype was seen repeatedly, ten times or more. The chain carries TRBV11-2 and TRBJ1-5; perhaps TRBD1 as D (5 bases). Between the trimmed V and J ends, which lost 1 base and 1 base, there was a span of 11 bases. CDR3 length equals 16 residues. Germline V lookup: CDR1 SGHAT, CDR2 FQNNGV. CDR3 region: CASSLGRQRSNQPQHF. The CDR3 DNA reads TGTGCCAGCAGCTTAGGCAGACAGCGGAGCAATCAGCCCCAGCATTTT.

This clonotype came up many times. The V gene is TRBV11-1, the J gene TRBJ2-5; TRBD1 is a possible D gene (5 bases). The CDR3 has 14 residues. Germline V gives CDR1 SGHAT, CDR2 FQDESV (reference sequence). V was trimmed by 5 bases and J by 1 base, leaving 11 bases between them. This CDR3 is CASSRQLVQETQYF. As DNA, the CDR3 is TGTGCCAGCAGCCGACAGCTCGTCCAAGAGACCCAGTACTTC.

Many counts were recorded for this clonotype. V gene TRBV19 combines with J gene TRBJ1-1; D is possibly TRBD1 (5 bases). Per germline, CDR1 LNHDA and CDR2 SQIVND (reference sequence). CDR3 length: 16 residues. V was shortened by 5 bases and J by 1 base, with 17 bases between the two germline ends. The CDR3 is CASSPWYDSRNTEAFF. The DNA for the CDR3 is TGTGCCAGTAGTCCCTGGTACGACAGCCGGAACACTGAAGCTTTCTTT.

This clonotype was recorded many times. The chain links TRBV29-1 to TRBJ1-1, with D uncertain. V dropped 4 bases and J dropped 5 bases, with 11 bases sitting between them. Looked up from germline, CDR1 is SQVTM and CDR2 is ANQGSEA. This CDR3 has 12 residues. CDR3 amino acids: CSVVGRETEAFF. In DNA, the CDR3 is TGCAGCGTTGTAGGGAGGGAAACTGAAGCTTTCTTT.

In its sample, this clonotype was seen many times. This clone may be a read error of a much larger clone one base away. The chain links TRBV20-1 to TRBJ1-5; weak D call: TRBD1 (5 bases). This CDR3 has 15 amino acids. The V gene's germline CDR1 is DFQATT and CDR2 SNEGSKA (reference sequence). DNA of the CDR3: TGCAATGCTAAAATCCCCGGGGCAGGGAATCAGCCCCAGCATTTT. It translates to CNAKIPGAGNQPQHF.

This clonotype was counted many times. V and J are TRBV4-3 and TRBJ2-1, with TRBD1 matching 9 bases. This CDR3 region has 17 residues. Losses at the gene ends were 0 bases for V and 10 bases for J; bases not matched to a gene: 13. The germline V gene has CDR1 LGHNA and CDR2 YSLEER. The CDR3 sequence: CASSQDSPGQGIGEQFF. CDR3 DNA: TGCGCCAGCAGCCAAGATAGCCCGGGACAGGGAATTGGGGAGCAGTTCTTC.